This T cell receptor beta chain stems from a study of STAT5B mutations in CD4+ large granular lymphocyte leukemia. Background on the study: The CDR3 'QG' motif was associated with a particular HLA allele among healthy donors. Study observations and caveats: Top patient clones used TRBV06 genes more often: 8/27 versus 2/35 in controls. Patient CD4-sorted repertoires looked more clonal than healthy CD4+ repertoires, even without putative leukemic clones.

Healthy controls were blood donor buffy coats. Concerning this clone: The target antigen is unknown.

Germline CDR1 SEHNR, CDR2 FQNEAQ (reference sequence). V was shortened by 1 base and J by 0 bases, with 6 bases between the two germline ends. The CDR3 runs to 14 residues. The table came from immunoSEQ multiplex PCR; TCRdb's copy has only in-frame clones and leaves some out. The sample has about 32,000 clones; about 71% are singletons. The sequenced material came from CD4+ T cells from blood buffy coats. The receptor was derived from a human donor in good health. The chain couples TRBV7-9 to TRBJ1-1; unclear D gene. DNA of the CDR3: TGTGCCAGCAGCTTAGGGGCGGTGAACACTGAAGCTTTCTTT. Translation gives CASSLGAVNTEAFF. The whole variable domain, remainder taken from reference TRBV7-9 and TRBJ1-1, is DTGVSQNPRHKITKRGQNVTFRCDPISEHNRLYWYRQTLGQGPEFLTYFQNEAQLEKSRLLSDRFSAERPKGSFSTLEIQRTEQGDSAMYLCASSLGAVNTEAFFGQGTRLTVV.